This T cell receptor beta chain came from a study of blood T cell repertoires in COVID-19. Overall study: COVID-19 samples collected from the United States, Italy and Spain covered acute and convalescent phases. The cDNA or gDNA used as material had been derived from T cells, B-cell-depleted T cells, or PBMCs.

It was during active infection that Seattle patients were enrolled and then longitudinally followed. This CDR3 is built from 15 residues. CDR1 and CDR2 from the germline V gene are SSHAT and FNYEAQ (reference sequence). Methods used by the authors: Reference gene primer amplification gave estimated nucleated cell counts. The assay was immunoSEQ multiplex PCR, and TCRdb's table has in-frame clones only and misses some. V and J calls plus clone size are reproduced from that table; the DNA served to infer D and trimming. The sample shows some 300,000 clones, 85% to 90% of them seen only once. Sequencing input: peripheral blood. The chain links TRBV7-7 to TRBJ2-1; 9 nucleotides match TRBD2. The TCR was taken from a woman between 50 and 59 years old with COVID-19, enrolled during active disease. CDR3 region: CASGVSGSSYNEQFF. The DNA of the CDR3 is TGTGCTAGCGGGGTTAGCGGGAGCTCCTACAATGAGCAGTTCTTC. Variable domain in full (rest from reference TRBV7-7 and TRBJ2-1): GAGVSQSPRYKVTKRGQDVTLRCDPISSHATLYWYQQALGQGPEFLTYFNYEAQPDKSGLPSDRFSAERPEGSISTLTIQRTEQRDSAMYRCASGVSGSSYNEQFFGPGTRLTVL.